Sequencing of this T cell receptor (beta chain) was carried out in a study of blood T cell repertoires in COVID-19. The wider study: T cells, B-cell-depleted T cells, or PBMCs supplied cDNA or gDNA.

Looked up from germline, CDR1 is SGDLS and CDR2 is YYNGEE. V was cut by 0 bases and J by 0 bases, with 3 bases left in between. The CDR3 contains 13 residues. Per the study methods: Amplification from reference gene primers served as the basis for estimated nucleated cell counts. Clones were read by immunoSEQ multiplex PCR, and TCRdb kept only the in-frame ones, dropping some. D and trimming come from the DNA, and the V and J calls and clone size come from that table. The top ten clones hold 0.92% of a sample with about 33,000 clones, more than 85% of them seen once. Worth noting for this clone: Other DNA sequences within the sample encode an identical CDR3.

The receptor comes from a male donor with active COVID-19. The sequencing sample was made of peripheral blood. This sequence joins TRBV9 and TRBJ1-1; no definite D call. The CDR3 sequence: CASSVAVNTEAFF. The DNA of the CDR3 is TGTGCCAGCAGCGTAGCCGTGAACACTGAAGCTTTCTTT.